Given below is one T cell receptor beta chain in context. Its antigen is unknown. The record originates from a study of OX40 agonist ivuxolimab in advanced cancers. Background on the study: Dose-escalation patients' cancers were hepatocellular carcinoma, melanoma, renal cell or head and neck cancer.

Study-wide results and limits: The mean number of expanded clones was higher in CD8+ T cells than in CD4+.

V lost 6 bases and J lost 7; bases outside the gene matches: 10. The germline V gene encodes CDR1 SGHTA and CDR2 FQGNSA. The CDR3 has 14 residues. The table came from immunoSEQ multiplex PCR; TCRdb's copy has only in-frame clones and leaves some out. The sample lists tens of thousands of clones; roughly four fifths were seen once. This TCR came from an adult with an advanced solid tumor such as melanoma, head and neck, liver or kidney cancer. The input for sequencing was CD4+ or CD8+ T cells sorted from blood, taken in a trial of the OX40 agonist ivuxolimab. This sequence joins TRBV7-2 and TRBJ2-5; TRBD2 agrees at 8 bases. The CDR3 protein is CASRSGGESLTQYF. For the CDR3, the DNA is TGTGCCAGCAGGAGCGGGGGTGAGAGTTTGACCCAGTACTTC.